The entry below gives a single T cell receptor beta chain sequence along with its context. At least 6.5 million PBMCs were isolated per sample. This sample stems from a study of blood T cells in healthy people across ages. A second PCR of roughly 7 to 11 cycles used a sample-barcoded 5' primer and a J-beta primer mix. A single record per CDR3 protein comes from TCRdb applying MiXCR to the 5' RACE reads. The data show over 1,300,000 distinct CDR3 sequences, with approximately 59% seen just once and 6.5% to 8% held by the top ten. V lost 7 bases and J lost 5; bases outside the gene matches: 6. Germline V gives CDR1 SGHAT, CDR2 FQNNGV. The CDR3 totals 14 residues.

Sequenced: blood. This TCR was recovered from a man between 18 and 29 years old in good health. V and J are TRBV11-2 and TRBJ2-1; 9 nucleotides line up with TRBD2. For the CDR3, the DNA is TGTGCCAGCACCTCGAGACTAGCGGACAATGAGCAGTTCTTC. It specifies CASTSRLADNEQFF.